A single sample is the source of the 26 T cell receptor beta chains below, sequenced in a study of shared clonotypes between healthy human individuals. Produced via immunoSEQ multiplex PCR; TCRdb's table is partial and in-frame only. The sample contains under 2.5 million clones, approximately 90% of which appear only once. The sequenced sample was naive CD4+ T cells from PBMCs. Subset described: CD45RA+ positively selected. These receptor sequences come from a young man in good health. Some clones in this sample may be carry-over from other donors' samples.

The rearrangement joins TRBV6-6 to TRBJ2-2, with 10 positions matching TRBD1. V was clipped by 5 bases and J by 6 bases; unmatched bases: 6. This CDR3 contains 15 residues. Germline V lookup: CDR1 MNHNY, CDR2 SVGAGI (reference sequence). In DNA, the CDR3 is TGTGCCAGCAGTCTCCCCGGGACAGGGGCCGGGGAGCTGTTTTTT. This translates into CASSLPGTGAGELFF.

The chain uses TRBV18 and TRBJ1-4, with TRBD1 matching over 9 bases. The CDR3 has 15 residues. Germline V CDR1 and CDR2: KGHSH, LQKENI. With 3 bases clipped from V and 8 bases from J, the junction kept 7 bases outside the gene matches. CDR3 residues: CASSPDRGVWEKLFF. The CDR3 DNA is TGTGCCAGCTCACCGGACAGGGGCGTTTGGGAAAAACTGTTTTTT.

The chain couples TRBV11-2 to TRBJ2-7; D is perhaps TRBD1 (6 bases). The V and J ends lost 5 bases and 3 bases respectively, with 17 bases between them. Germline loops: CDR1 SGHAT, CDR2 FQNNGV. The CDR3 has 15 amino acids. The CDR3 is CASSNRPNRDYEQYF. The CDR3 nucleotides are TGTGCCAGCAGCAACCGACCTAACAGGGACTACGAGCAGTACTTC.

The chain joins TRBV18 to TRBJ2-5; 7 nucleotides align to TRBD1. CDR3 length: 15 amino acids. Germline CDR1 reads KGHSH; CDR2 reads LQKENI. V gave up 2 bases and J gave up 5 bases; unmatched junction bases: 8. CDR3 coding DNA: TGTGCCAGCTCACCAAAGGACAGGTTACCGGAGACCCAGTACTTC. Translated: CASSPKDRLPETQYF.

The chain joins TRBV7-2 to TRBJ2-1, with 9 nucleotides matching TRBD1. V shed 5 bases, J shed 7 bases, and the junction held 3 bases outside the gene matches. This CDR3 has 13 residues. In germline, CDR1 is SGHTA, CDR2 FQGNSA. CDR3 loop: CASSPGQGNEQFF. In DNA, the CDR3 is TGTGCCAGCAGCCCCGGACAGGGGAATGAGCAGTTCTTC.

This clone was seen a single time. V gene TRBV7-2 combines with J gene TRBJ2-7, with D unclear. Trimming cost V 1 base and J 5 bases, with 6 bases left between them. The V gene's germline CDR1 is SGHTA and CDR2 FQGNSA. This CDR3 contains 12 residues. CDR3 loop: CASSLVVDEQYF. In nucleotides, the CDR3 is TGTGCCAGCAGCTTAGTCGTAGACGAGCAGTACTTC.

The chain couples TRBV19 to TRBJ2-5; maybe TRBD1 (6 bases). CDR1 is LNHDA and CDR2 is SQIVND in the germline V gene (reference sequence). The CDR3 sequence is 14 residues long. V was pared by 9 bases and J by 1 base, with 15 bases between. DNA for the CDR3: TGTGCCAGCCAACAGGGTTACGGCCAAGAGACCCAGTACTTC. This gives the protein CASQQGYGQETQYF.

Here the CDR3 DNA reads TGCGCCAGCAGCTTGGCAGCGGGTGCGTGGGCTGAAGCTTTCTTT. Translation: CASSLAAGAWAEAFF. This rearrangement joins TRBV5-1 to TRBJ1-1; D unclear. The ends were cut back, 0 bases at V and 6 bases at J, with 15 bases in the middle. The CDR3 has 15 residues. Germline V CDR1 and CDR2: SGHRS, YFSETQ.

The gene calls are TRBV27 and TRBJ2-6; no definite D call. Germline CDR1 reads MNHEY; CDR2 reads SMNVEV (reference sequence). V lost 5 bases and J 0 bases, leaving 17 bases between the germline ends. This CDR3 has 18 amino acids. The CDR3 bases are TGTGCCAGCAGTATTTTCGGTAGAGCCTTCTCTGGGGCCAACGTCCTGACTTTC. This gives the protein CASSIFGRAFSGANVLTF.

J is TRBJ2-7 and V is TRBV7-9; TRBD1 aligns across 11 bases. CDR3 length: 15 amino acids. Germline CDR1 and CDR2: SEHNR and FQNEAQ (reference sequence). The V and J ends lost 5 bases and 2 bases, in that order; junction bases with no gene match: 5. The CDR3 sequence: CASSPGQGGTYEQYF. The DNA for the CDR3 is TGTGCCAGCAGCCCGGGACAGGGGGGGACCTACGAGCAGTACTTC.

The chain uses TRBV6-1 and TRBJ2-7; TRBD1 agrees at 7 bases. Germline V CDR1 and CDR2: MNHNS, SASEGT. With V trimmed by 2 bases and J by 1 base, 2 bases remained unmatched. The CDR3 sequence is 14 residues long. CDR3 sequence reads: CASSEPTGSYEQYF. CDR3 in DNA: TGTGCCAGCAGTGAACCGACAGGGTCCTACGAGCAGTACTTC.

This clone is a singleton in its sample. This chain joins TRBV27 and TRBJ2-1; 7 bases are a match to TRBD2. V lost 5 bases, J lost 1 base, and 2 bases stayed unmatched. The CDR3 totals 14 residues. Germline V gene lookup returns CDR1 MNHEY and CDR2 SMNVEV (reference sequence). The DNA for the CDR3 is TGTGCCAGCAGTCAAGCGGGGTCCTACAATGAGCAGTTCTTC. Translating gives CASSQAGSYNEQFF.

The chain's CDR3 is CAVSQSYEQYF. The CDR3 DNA reads TGTGCCGTATCCCAGTCCTACGAGCAGTACTTC. V and J are TRBV6-6 and TRBJ2-7; no clear D gene. Germline lookup yields CDR1 MNHNY and CDR2 SVGAGI (reference sequence). The ends were cut back, 11 bases at V and 1 base at J, with 9 bases in the middle. The CDR3 has 11 residues.

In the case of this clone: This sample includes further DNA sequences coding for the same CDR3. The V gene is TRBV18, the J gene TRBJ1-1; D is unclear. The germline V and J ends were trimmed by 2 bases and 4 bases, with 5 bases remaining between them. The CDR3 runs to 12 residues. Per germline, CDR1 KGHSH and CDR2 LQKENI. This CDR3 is CASSPGITEAFF. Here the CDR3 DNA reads TGTGCCAGCTCACCAGGGATCACTGAAGCTTTCTTT.

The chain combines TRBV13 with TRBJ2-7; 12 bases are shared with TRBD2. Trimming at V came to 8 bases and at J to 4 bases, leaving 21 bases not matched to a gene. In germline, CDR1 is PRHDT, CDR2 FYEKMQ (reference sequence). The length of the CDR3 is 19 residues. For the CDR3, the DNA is TGTGCCAGCGGGCTTTACAGGGAGAGGCTAGCGGGAGGGTTTTACGAGCAGTACTTC. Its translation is CASGLYRERLAGGFYEQYF.

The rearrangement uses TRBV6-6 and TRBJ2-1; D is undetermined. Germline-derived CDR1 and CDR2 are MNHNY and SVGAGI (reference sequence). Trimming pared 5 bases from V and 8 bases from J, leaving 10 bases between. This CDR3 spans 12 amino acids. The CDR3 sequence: CASSQPLYEQFF. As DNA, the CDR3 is TGTGCCAGCAGTCAGCCCCTCTATGAGCAGTTCTTC.

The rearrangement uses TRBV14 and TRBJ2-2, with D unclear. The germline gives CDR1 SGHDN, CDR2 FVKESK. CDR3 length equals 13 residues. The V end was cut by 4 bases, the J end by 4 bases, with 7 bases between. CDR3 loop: CASSRDITGELFF. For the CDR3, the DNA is TGTGCCAGCAGCCGAGACATCACCGGGGAGCTGTTTTTT.

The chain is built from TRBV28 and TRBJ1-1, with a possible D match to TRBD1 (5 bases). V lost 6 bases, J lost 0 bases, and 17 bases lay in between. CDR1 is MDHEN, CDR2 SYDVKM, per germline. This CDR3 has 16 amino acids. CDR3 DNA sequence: TGTGCCAGCAGGGGTCCCTGGGGGAGAATGAACACTGAAGCTTTCTTT. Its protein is CASRGPWGRMNTEAFF.

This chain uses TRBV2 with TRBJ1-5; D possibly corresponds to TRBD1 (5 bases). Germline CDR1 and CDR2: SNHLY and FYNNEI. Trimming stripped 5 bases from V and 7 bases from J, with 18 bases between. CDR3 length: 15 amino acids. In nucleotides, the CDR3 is TGTGCCAGCAGTTGGGACGGCACGGGGGGGCAGCCCCAGCATTTT. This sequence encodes CASSWDGTGGQPQHF. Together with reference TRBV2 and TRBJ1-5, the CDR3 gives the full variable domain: EPEVTQTPSHQVTQMGQEVILRCVPISNHLYFYWYRQILGQKVEFLVSFYNNEISEKSEIFDDQFSVERPDGSNFTLKIRSTKLEDSAMYFCASSWDGTGGQPQHFGDGTRLSIL.

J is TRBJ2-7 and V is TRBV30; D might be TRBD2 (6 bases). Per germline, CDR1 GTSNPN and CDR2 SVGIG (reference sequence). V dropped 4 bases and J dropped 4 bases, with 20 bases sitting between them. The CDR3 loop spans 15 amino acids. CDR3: CAWTKPGTGRYEQYF. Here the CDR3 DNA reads TGTGCCTGGACTAAACCCGGGACCGGGAGATACGAGCAGTACTTC.

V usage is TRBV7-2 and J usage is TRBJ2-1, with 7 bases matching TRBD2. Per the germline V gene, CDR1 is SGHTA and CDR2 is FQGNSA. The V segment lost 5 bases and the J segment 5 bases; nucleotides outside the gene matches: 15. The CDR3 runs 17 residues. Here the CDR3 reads CASSLARWGGGDNEQFF. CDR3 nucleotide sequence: TGTGCCAGCAGCCTCGCCAGGTGGGGGGGAGGGGACAATGAGCAGTTCTTC.

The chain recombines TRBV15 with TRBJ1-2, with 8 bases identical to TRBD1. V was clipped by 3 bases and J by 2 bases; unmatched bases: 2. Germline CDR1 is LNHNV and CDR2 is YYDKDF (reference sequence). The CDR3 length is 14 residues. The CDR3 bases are TGTGCCACCAGCAGGACAGGGGAGAACTATGGCTACACCTTC. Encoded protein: CATSRTGENYGYTF.

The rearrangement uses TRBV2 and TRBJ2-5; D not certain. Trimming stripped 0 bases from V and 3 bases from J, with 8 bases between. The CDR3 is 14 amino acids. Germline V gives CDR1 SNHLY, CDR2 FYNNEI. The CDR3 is CASSEAEFKETQYF. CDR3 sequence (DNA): TGTGCCAGCAGTGAAGCGGAATTTAAAGAGACCCAGTACTTC.

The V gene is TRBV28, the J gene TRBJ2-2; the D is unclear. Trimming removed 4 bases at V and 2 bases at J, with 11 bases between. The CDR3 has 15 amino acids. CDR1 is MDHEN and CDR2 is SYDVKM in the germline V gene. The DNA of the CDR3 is TGTGCCAGCAGTTCGGTACCCCCAAACACCGGGGAGCTGTTTTTT. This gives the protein CASSSVPPNTGELFF.

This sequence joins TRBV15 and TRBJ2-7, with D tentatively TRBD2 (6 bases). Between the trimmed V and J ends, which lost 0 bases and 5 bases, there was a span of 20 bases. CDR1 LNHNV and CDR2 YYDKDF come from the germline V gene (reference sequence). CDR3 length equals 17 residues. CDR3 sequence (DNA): TGTGCCACCAGCAGAGATCATTATGGAGGGGAGTTCGACGAGCAGTACTTC. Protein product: CATSRDHYGGEFDEQYF.

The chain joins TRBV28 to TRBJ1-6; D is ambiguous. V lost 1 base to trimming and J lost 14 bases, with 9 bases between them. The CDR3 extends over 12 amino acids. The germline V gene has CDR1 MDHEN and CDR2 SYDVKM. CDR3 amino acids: CASSLYSSALHF. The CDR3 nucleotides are TGTGCCAGCAGTTTATACAGCTCGGCCCTCCACTTT.